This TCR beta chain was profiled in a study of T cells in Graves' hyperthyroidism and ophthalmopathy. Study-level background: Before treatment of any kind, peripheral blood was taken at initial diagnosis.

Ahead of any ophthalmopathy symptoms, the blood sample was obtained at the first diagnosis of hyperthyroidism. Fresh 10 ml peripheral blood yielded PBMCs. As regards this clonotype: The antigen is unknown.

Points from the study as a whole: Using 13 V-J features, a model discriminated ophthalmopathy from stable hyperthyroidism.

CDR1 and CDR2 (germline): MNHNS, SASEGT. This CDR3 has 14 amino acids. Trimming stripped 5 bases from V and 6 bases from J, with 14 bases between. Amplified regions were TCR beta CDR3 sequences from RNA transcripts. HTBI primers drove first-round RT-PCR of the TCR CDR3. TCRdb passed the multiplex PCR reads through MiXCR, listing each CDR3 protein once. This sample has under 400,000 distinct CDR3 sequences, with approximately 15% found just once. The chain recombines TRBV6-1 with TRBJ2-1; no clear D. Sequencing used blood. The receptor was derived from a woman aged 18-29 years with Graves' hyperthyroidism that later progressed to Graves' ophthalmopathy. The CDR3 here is CASSRFSSTNEQFF. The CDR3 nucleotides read TGTGCCAGCAGTCGTTTCTCTAGTACCAATGAGCAGTTCTTC.